This paragraph covers one T cell receptor beta chain sequence. Its specificity is not known. The junction differs from germline at one of its ends, possibly a read error. The entry originates in a study of a mutant IDH1 vaccine in newly diagnosed glioma. Background on the study: Initiation of the vaccine course occurred 4-6 weeks after radiotherapy alone, or alongside temozolomide cycles. Most patients had radiochemotherapy with temozolomide before enrollment; others had one alone.

Time point denoted: week 5, during vaccination. Every vaccination contained 300 ug of the mutant IDH1 20-mer peptide and was paired with topical imiquimod. TCRdb's table, derived via immunoSEQ multiplex PCR, lists solely in-frame clones and lacks some. The sample holds 50,000 to 70,000 clones, 82% seen once. The study, taken as a whole, reports: Pseudoprogression apparently tracked independently of changes in top peripheral T cell clonotypes. The occurrence of vaccine-induced immune responses was seen in 80% to 95% of patients.

This CDR3 contains 12 residues. Germline-derived CDR1 and CDR2 are SGHNT and YENEEA. The chain employs TRBV11-3 and TRBJ2-7, with D tentatively TRBD1 or TRBD2 (5 bases each). The source is a woman aged 18-29 years with glioma. Some clones in this sample may be carry-over from other donors' samples. Material: PBMCs, obtained from a glioma patient whose treatment included an IDH1 peptide vaccine. CDR3 DNA sequence: TGTGCCAGCAGCCGGGCTGGCAGGGACGTTGTCTGG. This codes for CASSRAGRDVVW.